A single sample gave rise to the 25 T cell receptor beta chains below, sequenced in a study of cytomegalovirus exposure and HLA in healthy donors. Use of 60 Vbeta and 13 Jbeta primers characterized the PCR. Clones were sequenced by immunoSEQ multiplex PCR, and TCRdb holds only the in-frame ones, with some missing. The sample records approximately 51,000 clones, roughly four fifths being singletons. Sequenced input: PBMCs. Every receptor here comes from a boy younger than 18 in good health and CMV-seropositive.

The V call is TRBV6-1, the J call TRBJ2-5; 8 nucleotides agree with TRBD1. Trimming took 5 bases from V and 4 from J; bases not matched to a gene: 9. Germline CDR1 is MNHNS and CDR2 is SASEGT. The CDR3 runs 15 residues. This CDR3 reads CASSRTAGGAETQYF. The CDR3, as DNA: TGTGCCAGCAGTAGAACTGCAGGGGGCGCAGAGACCCAGTACTTC.

The chain employs TRBV6-6 and TRBJ2-3; TRBD2 might be the D (5 bases). This CDR3 spans 16 amino acids. The germline V gene has CDR1 MNHNY and CDR2 SVGAGI (reference sequence). V was trimmed by 2 bases and J by 5 bases, leaving 17 bases between them. The CDR3 region has the DNA TGTGCCAGCAGTTACGATTTTCGGGGTGAGAAAGATACGCAGTATTTT. Amino acids: CASSYDFRGEKDTQYF.

This clone appeared a single time. CDR3 in amino acids: CASTLIETQYF. The CDR3 region has the DNA TGTGCCAGCACACTTATCGAGACCCAGTACTTC. The chain has TRBV2 and TRBJ2-5; D unclear. The CDR3 is 11 residues long. Per germline, CDR1 SNHLY and CDR2 FYNNEI. Trimming took 7 bases from V and 5 from J, leaving 8 bases between them.

The chain employs TRBV5-5 and TRBJ2-7; no clear D gene. This CDR3 is built from 15 residues. CDR1 is SGHKS and CDR2 is YYEKEE in the germline V gene (reference sequence). Deletions cut 0 bases from V and 5 bases from J, with 15 bases between. The CDR3 protein is CASSLGALESDEQYF. The CDR3 DNA reads as TGTGCCAGCAGCTTGGGGGCATTAGAGAGTGACGAGCAGTACTTC.

CDR3 sequence: CASDSWAGADEQYF. In DNA, the CDR3 is TGTGCCAGCGATTCTTGGGCAGGGGCAGACGAGCAGTACTTC. The V gene is TRBV11-2, the J gene TRBJ2-7, with a weak D call TRBD1 (6 bases). CDR1 and CDR2 from the germline V gene are SGHAT and FQNNGV. Trimming shortened V by 8 bases and J by 5 bases, and 19 bases separated the two germline ends. CDR3 length: 14 residues.

The count of this clone is one. The chain is built from TRBV7-6 and TRBJ1-5; possible D gene TRBD1, 6 bases. The CDR3 contains 15 residues. Germline V gene data show CDR1 as SGHVS and CDR2 as FNYEAQ. Between the trimmed V and J ends, which lost 5 bases and 1 base, there was a span of 12 bases. The CDR3 coding sequence is TGTGCCAGCAGCGAAACAGGGTCCAGCAATCAGCCCCAGCATTTT. Protein: CASSETGSSNQPQHF.

The V gene is TRBV4-1, the J gene TRBJ2-1; the D gene is possibly TRBD1 (6 bases). The CDR3 is 16 amino acids. The V end lost 4 bases, the J end lost 10 bases, and 23 bases lay between the germline ends. Germline values: CDR1 MGHRA, CDR2 YSYEKL. CDR3 in DNA: TGCGCCAGCAGCCCCCCTCGGGGACATGCACTCCAGGAGCAGTTCTTC. Translating it yields CASSPPRGHALQEQFF.

This rearrangement joins TRBV2 to TRBJ2-1, with 15 bases that match TRBD2. V trimming: 7 bases; J trimming: 4 bases; junction bases outside the gene matches: 2. CDR3 size: 15 residues. Germline-derived CDR1 and CDR2 are SNHLY and FYNNEI. CDR3 coding DNA: TGTGCCAGCATGGGACTAGCGGGGGGTTACAATGAGCAGTTCTTC. Translation: CASMGLAGGYNEQFF.

This chain links TRBV7-6 with TRBJ2-5; 7 bases align to TRBD1. The germline gives CDR1 SGHVS, CDR2 FNYEAQ. J gave up 5 bases and V 5 bases, and 11 bases lay outside the gene matches. The CDR3 loop spans 15 amino acids. The CDR3 sequence is CASSTMTGWGETQYF. CDR3 DNA: TGTGCCAGCAGCACAATGACAGGGTGGGGGGAGACCCAGTACTTC.

This clone was detected only a few times. V and J are TRBV29-1 and TRBJ2-7, with 10 bases identical to TRBD2. The CDR3 runs to 15 residues. V was clipped by 7 bases and J by 5 bases; unmatched bases: 14. Germline V gives CDR1 SQVTM, CDR2 ANQGSEA. CDR3 residues: CSARGASGGDDEQYF. The CDR3 DNA is TGCAGCGCTAGGGGGGCGAGCGGGGGGGATGACGAGCAGTACTTC.

V usage is TRBV5-4 and J usage is TRBJ1-4, with D maybe TRBD1 (6 bases). Germline assignment: CDR1 SGHNT and CDR2 YYREEE (reference sequence). V was pared by 2 bases and J by 8 bases, with 13 bases between. The CDR3 runs to 14 residues. CDR3 DNA sequence: TGTGCCAGCAGCTTAGGGGGTATCGGCGAAAAACTGTTTTTT. Translating it yields CASSLGGIGEKLFF.

Only a few counts were recorded for this clone. This chain joins TRBV7-9 and TRBJ1-6; D might be TRBD1 (6 bases). The V end was cut by 7 bases, the J end by 9 bases, with 16 bases between. The CDR3 runs 14 residues. CDR1 is SEHNR, CDR2 FQNEAQ, per germline (reference sequence). The CDR3 sequence: CASTEQGWSSPLHF. In DNA, the CDR3 is TGTGCCAGCACTGAACAGGGCTGGAGTTCACCCCTCCACTTT.

The genes are TRBV5-5 and TRBJ2-3, with 7 bases aligning to TRBD1. V lost 4 bases to trimming and J lost 4 bases; unmatched junction nucleotides: 9. CDR1 and CDR2 from the germline V gene are SGHKS and YYEKEE (reference sequence). The CDR3 spans 15 residues. The CDR3: CASSPQGQAADTQYF. CDR3 nucleotides: TGTGCCAGCAGCCCTCAAGGACAGGCTGCAGATACGCAGTATTTT.

The chain uses TRBV7-9 and TRBJ2-6; D is uncertain. CDR1 is SEHNR and CDR2 is FQNEAQ in the germline V gene (reference sequence). Trimming pared 1 base from V and 0 bases from J, leaving 10 bases between. The CDR3 runs 17 residues. DNA of the CDR3: TGTGCCAGCAGCTTAGTCGAGTCGGGCTCTGGGGCCAACGTCCTGACTTTC. Protein sequence: CASSLVESGSGANVLTF.

The chain employs TRBV7-8 and TRBJ2-1; D may be TRBD2 (6 bases). Trimming removed 1 base from V and 9 bases from J, with 19 bases in between. The CDR3 covers 16 residues. Germline CDR1 is SGHVS and CDR2 is FQNEAQ. The chain's CDR3 is CASSLVYAGPTGEQFF. DNA for the CDR3: TGTGCCAGCAGCTTAGTTTATGCGGGGCCGACGGGTGAGCAGTTCTTC. The full variable domain, in which reference TRBV7-8 and TRBJ2-1 provide the parts outside the CDR3, is GAGVSQSPRYKVAKRGQDVALRCDPISGHVSLFWYQQALGQGPEFLTYFQNEAQLDKSGLPSDRFFAERPEGSVSTLKIQRTQQEDSAVYLCASSLVYAGPTGEQFFGPGTRLTVL.

As DNA, the CDR3 is TGTGCCAGCTCACCATCTGGAGGGTTCAATCAGCCCCAGCATTTT. It translates to CASSPSGGFNQPQHF. This chain joins TRBV18 and TRBJ1-5; D uncertain. This CDR3 spans 15 amino acids. Trimming pared 2 bases from V and 3 bases from J, leaving 11 bases between. Germline values: CDR1 KGHSH, CDR2 LQKENI.

This clone was counted a few times. V and J are TRBV6-5 and TRBJ1-1; TRBD1 is a possible D gene (5 bases). Germline assignment: CDR1 MNHEY and CDR2 SVGAGI. Deletions cut 4 bases from V and 1 base from J, with 7 bases between. This CDR3 is built from 13 residues. The DNA for the CDR3 is TGTGCCAGCAGTTTCAGGGCGAACACTGAAGCTTTCTTT. It yields the protein CASSFRANTEAFF.

The count of this clone is one. Other DNA sequences in the same sample also yield this CDR3. The J gene is TRBJ1-2, the V gene TRBV11-2; possible D gene TRBD1, 6 bases. The V gene's germline CDR1 is SGHAT and CDR2 FQNNGV. There are 15 residues in the CDR3. Deletions cut 2 bases from V and 5 bases from J, with 15 bases between. The CDR3 region has the DNA TGTGCCAGCAGCTTATTCCGGACAGATCCATATGGCTACACCTTC. Translated: CASSLFRTDPYGYTF. Full variable domain (outside the CDR3, taken from reference TRBV11-2 and TRBJ1-2): EAGVAQSPRYKIIEKRQSVAFWCNPISGHATLYWYQQILGQGPKLLIQFQNNGVVDDSQLPKDRFSAERLKGVDSTLKIQPAKLEDSAVYLCASSLFRTDPYGYTFGSGTRLTVV.

J is TRBJ2-1 and V is TRBV6-5; D gene unclear. V lost 0 bases and J lost 10, with 10 bases in between. The CDR3 runs 13 residues. Per germline, CDR1 MNHEY and CDR2 SVGAGI. The CDR3: CASSYSFRYEQFF. The CDR3 DNA sequence: TGTGCCAGCAGTTACTCGTTTCGGTACGAGCAGTTCTTC.

The chain combines TRBV13 with TRBJ2-5; D is possibly TRBD1 (5 bases). The CDR3 is made up of 14 amino acids. Germline V lookup: CDR1 PRHDT, CDR2 FYEKMQ (reference sequence). The V end lost 7 bases, the J end lost 4 bases, and 16 bases lay between the germline ends. The CDR3 region has the DNA TGTGCCAGCACTTACCCAGGGTTTGGAGAGACCCAGTACTTC. Its translation: CASTYPGFGETQYF.

With regard to this clone: Sequence at one end of the junction differs from germline and may be a read error. The chain employs TRBV18 and TRBJ2-7, with 7 nucleotides matching TRBD1. The CDR3 is made up of 14 amino acids. The germline CDR1 and CDR2 sequences are KGHSH and LQKENI. CDR3 region: CASSPDRRSYEQYF. The CDR3 region has the DNA TGTGCCAGCTCACCGGACAGGCGCTCCTACGAACAGTACTTC.

V usage is TRBV5-1 and J usage is TRBJ1-1; 8 bases fit TRBD1. The CDR3 runs to 16 residues. V gave up 4 bases and J gave up 8 bases; unmatched junction bases: 16. Germline values: CDR1 SGHRS, CDR2 YFSETQ. CDR3 nucleotides: TGCGCCAGCAGCCGTGACAGGGGCCAGCAAGGCTTAGAAGCTTTCTTT. Translated, it gives CASSRDRGQQGLEAFF.

The rearrangement uses TRBV7-2 and TRBJ1-1; no clear D gene. CDR3 length equals 16 residues. CDR1 and CDR2 (germline): SGHTA, FQGNSA. V was pared by 0 bases and J by 1 base, with 12 bases between. The CDR3: CASSLAAARGNTEAFF. In DNA form, the CDR3 reads TGTGCCAGCAGCTTAGCGGCGGCTCGGGGGAACACTGAAGCTTTCTTT.

The gene calls are TRBV7-8 and TRBJ1-1; the D is unclear. This CDR3 region has 16 residues. V was cut by 4 bases and J by 4 bases, with 19 bases left in between. Germline loops: CDR1 SGHVS, CDR2 FQNEAQ. CDR3 coding DNA: TGTGCCAGCAGCTACGAGCCCGAGGGATGGGGCACTGAAGCTTTCTTT. This encodes CASSYEPEGWGTEAFF.

This sequence joins TRBV7-3 and TRBJ2-3, with 7 bases lining up with TRBD2. Germline values: CDR1 SGHTA, CDR2 FQGTGA. V lost 4 bases and J lost 1; bases outside the gene matches: 11. The CDR3 totals 17 residues. The CDR3 sequence is CASSCPIKAGCTDTQYF. In DNA form, the CDR3 reads TGTGCCAGCAGCTGCCCTATTAAAGCGGGGTGCACAGATACGCAGTATTTT. The full variable domain, completed using reference TRBV7-3 and TRBJ2-3, is GAGVSQTPSNKVTEKGKYVELRCDPISGHTALYWYRQSLGQGPEFLIYFQGTGAADDSGLPNDRFFAVRPEGSVSTLKIQRTERGDSAVYLCASSCPIKAGCTDTQYFGPGTRLTVL.